This TCR beta chain is drawn from a study of cytomegalovirus exposure and HLA in healthy donors. Study results and limitations: A later look showed TCR association rates differing by HLA locus, highest for DRB1 and lowest for HLA-C. With further analysis later on, most CMV-associated TCR beta chains appeared HLA-restricted. A later analysis linked a missense DCLRE1C variant to TCR beta V- and J-gene trimming.

Both 60 Vbeta primers and 13 Jbeta primers went into the PCR. This table comes from immunoSEQ multiplex PCR, and its TCRdb copy is limited to in-frame clones, with some not included. This sample lists roughly 190,000 clones; its ten largest clones have around 0.79%. As regards this clone: Its antigen is as yet unknown.

The germline V gene has CDR1 MNHNY and CDR2 SVGAGI (reference sequence). This CDR3 region has 12 residues. V was trimmed by 4 bases and J by 14 bases, leaving 17 bases between them. Healthy individuals who donated bone marrow served as the donors. Material for sequencing was PBMCs. The TCR sequence derives from a woman aged 18-29 years in good health and CMV-seropositive. The chain couples TRBV6-6 to TRBJ1-2, with TRBD1 as a possible D gene (5 bases). CDR3 sequence (DNA): TGTGCCAGCAGTTCGGGGATGGCGGAGGGGACCTTC. The encoded protein is CASSSGMAEGTF.